A selection of T cell receptor beta chains follows, all from one sample in a study of cytomegalovirus exposure and HLA in healthy donors. The protocol was immunoSEQ multiplex PCR, while the TCRdb copy is restricted to in-frame clones and leaves out a portion. The sample has fewer than 150,000 clones; 80% are singletons. Sequences were obtained from PBMCs. The receptors stem from a female donor in good health and CMV-seropositive. Each CDR3 is given with its conserved first and last residue. Fields, in order: clone size, J gene, V gene, D gene, CDR3 DNA, CDR3 protein. A D gene is named only where the DNA matches it firmly. Size is stated for part of the rows, as once, few or many counts, or as a class when the clone is expanded.

-	TRBJ1-2	TRBV13	TRBD1	TGTGCCAGCAGCCGTGATCCCGGGACAGGGGGCGCAGATGGCTACACCTTC	CASSRDPGTGGADGYTF
-	TRBJ2-1	TRBV5-4	-	TGTGCCAGCAGCTTGGATTGGCAGTACAATGAGCAGTTCTTC	CASSLDWQYNEQFF
-	TRBJ2-7	TRBV11-2	-	TGTGCCAGCAGCTTCTTTGGGCAGGGCCACGAGCAGTACTTC	CASSFFGQGHEQYF
-	TRBJ1-1	TRBV19	-	TGTGCCAGCAGAGGGGGGAGGGACACTGAAGCTTTCTTT	CASRGGRDTEAFF
-	TRBJ2-3	TRBV13	TRBD2	TGTGCCAGCAGCTTTACGACTAGCGGGGGGGTTACAACGGATACGCAGTATTTT	CASSFTTSGGVTTDTQYF
-	TRBJ1-1	TRBV18	-	TGTGCCAGCTCACCATCCAGGGACACTGAAGCTTTCTTT	CASSPSRDTEAFF
-	TRBJ2-3	TRBV15	-	TGTGCCACCAGCAGAGATTCGAGGGCCACCACAGATACGCAGTATTTT	CATSRDSRATTDTQYF
-	TRBJ1-4	TRBV7-9	-	TGTGCCAGCAGCCGAGTTGCAACTAATGAAAAACTGTTTTTT	CASSRVATNEKLFF
-	TRBJ1-5	TRBV6-5	-	TGTGCCAGCAGTTACTCGGCCCTCAGCAATCAGCCCCAGCATTTT	CASSYSALSNQPQHF
few	TRBJ1-5	TRBV6-5	TRBD1	TGTGCCAGCAGTTACAGCAGGGGGAATCAGCCCCAGCATTTT	CASSYSRGNQPQHF
-	TRBJ1-4	TRBV6-6	-	TGTGCCAGCAGTTACGTAGCAGGGGTTAATGAAAAACTGTTTTTT	CASSYVAGVNEKLFF
-	TRBJ1-5	TRBV19	TRBD1	TGTGCCAGTAGTATAAGAAGGGGGACAGGCAATCAGCCCCAGCATTTT	CASSIRRGTGNQPQHF
-	TRBJ1-4	TRBV5-1	-	TGCGCCAGCAGCCTGCCGGGGAGGGAAAAACTGTTTTTT	CASSLPGREKLFF
-	TRBJ2-1	TRBV28	-	TGTGCCAGCAGTCGAGCGGGACACCAAGAAAATGAGCAGTTCTTC	CASSRAGHQENEQFF
-	TRBJ1-2	TRBV7-8	TRBD1	TGTGCCAGCACCTTGTCCCGGGACAGGACCGGCTACACCTTC	CASTLSRDRTGYTF
-	TRBJ2-3	TRBV11-2	TRBD2	TGTGCCGGGACTAGCGGGAGCACAGATACGCAGTATTTT	CAGTSGSTDTQYF
-	TRBJ2-3	TRBV6-5	TRBD1	TGTGCCAGCAGTACAGGGACAGGGGGAAGCGATACGCAGTATTTT	CASSTGTGGSDTQYF
-	TRBJ2-1	TRBV7-2	-	TGTGCCAGCAGCCAGGGCCTACGGCTCATCGGTAACGAGCAGTTCTTC	CASSQGLRLIGNEQFF
-	TRBJ2-3	TRBV7-9	TRBD2	TGTGCCAGCAGCCCTGGGACTAGCTTCGGGGATACGCAGTATTTT	CASSPGTSFGDTQYF
-	TRBJ1-3	TRBV18	-	TGTGCCAGCTCACCAGACAGAAACTCTGGAAACACCATATATTTT	CASSPDRNSGNTIYF
-	TRBJ2-1	TRBV5-6	-	TGTGCCAGCAGCTACCCCCAGACAACCTCCTACAATGAGCAGTTCTTC	CASSYPQTTSYNEQFF
few	TRBJ1-2	TRBV6-5	-	TGTGCCAGCAGTTATTCCGGACAGTATGGCTACACCTTC	CASSYSGQYGYTF
-	TRBJ2-7	TRBV7-3	-	TGTGCCAGCAGCTCCGGGTCCCCTTCCTCCGAGCAGTACTTC	CASSSGSPSSEQYF
few	TRBJ2-6	TRBV6-5	-	TGTGCCAGCTGGAAAACTAGTGCTGGGGCCAACGTCCTGACTTTC	CASWKTSAGANVLTF
-	TRBJ2-1	TRBV10-3	-	TGTGCCATCAGTGGCCAGGGGCTGTCGGGTGAGCAGTTCTTC	CAISGQGLSGEQFF
-	TRBJ2-1	TRBV4-3	TRBD2	TGCGCCAGCAGCCAAGTGACTAGCGGGGGGTCCTACAATGAGCAGTTCTTC	CASSQVTSGGSYNEQFF
few	TRBJ2-7	TRBV28	-	TGTGCCAGCTGCCTACGCGGACAGCCCTACGAGCAGTACTTC	CASCLRGQPYEQYF
-	TRBJ1-1	TRBV29-1	-	TGCAGCTACCACTGGGCGGGAAAGACGGCTTTCTTT	CSYHWAGKTAFF
-	TRBJ2-3	TRBV19	TRBD2	TGTGCCAGTAGGATAGGGACTAGCGGGGGAGATACGCAGTATTTT	CASRIGTSGGDTQYF
-	TRBJ2-7	TRBV30	TRBD2	TGTGCCTGGAGTCCCGGACTAGCGGGGGCCCAGTACTTC	CAWSPGLAGAQYF
-	TRBJ1-4	TRBV5-5	-	TGTGCCAGCAGCCCAGGACAGCTTGAAAAACTGTTTTTT	CASSPGQLEKLFF
-	TRBJ2-7	TRBV9	TRBD1	TGTGCCAGCAGCGTCACCGGGACAGGGTTCGACGAGCAGTACTTC	CASSVTGTGFDEQYF
-	TRBJ1-1	TRBV30	TRBD1	TGTGCCTGGGCAGGGGGCTGGGAGTTGAACACTGAAGCTTTCTTT	CAWAGGWELNTEAFF
-	TRBJ1-2	TRBV19	-	TGTGCCAGTAGCCCCCATCAGGGTGACTATGGCTACACCTTC	CASSPHQGDYGYTF
once	TRBJ1-2	TRBV29-1	-	TGCAGCGCTGACAGCACAGGGCTTCGGGACTATGGCTACACCTTC	CSADSTGLRDYGYTF
-	TRBJ1-6	TRBV18	TRBD1	TGTGCCAGCTCACCACTTGGACAGGGGGAGTCACCCCTCCACTTT	CASSPLGQGESPLHF
once	TRBJ1-2	TRBV29-1	-	TGCAGCGCTCTGGAGAGTGTGGGTGGCTACACCTTC	CSALESVGGYTF
-	TRBJ2-1	TRBV27	TRBD1	TGTGCCAGCAGTTGGACAGGGGGCCTAACACAGTTCTTC	CASSWTGGLTQFF
-	TRBJ2-1	TRBV7-9	-	TGTGCCAGCAGCCTAGAGGCGGGACAGTCCAATGAGCAGTTCTTC	CASSLEAGQSNEQFF
once	TRBJ2-5	TRBV18	TRBD1	TGTGCCACGCGTCGTGGTGTACAGGGGAAGGGAGAGACCCAGTACTTC	CATRRGVQGKGETQYF
-	TRBJ1-3	TRBV18	TRBD1	TGTGCCAGCTCAACGGGACAGACCTCTGGAAACACCATATATTTT	CASSTGQTSGNTIYF
-	TRBJ2-1	TRBV9	TRBD1	TGTGCCAGCAGCCCCGGTGGGACAGGGTACAATGAGCAGTTCTTC	CASSPGGTGYNEQFF
-	TRBJ1-2	TRBV10-3	TRBD1	TGTGCCACGGGGGACAGGGGTTATGGCTACACCTTC	CATGDRGYGYTF
-	TRBJ1-2	TRBV5-1	TRBD1	TGCGCCAGCAGCAGGGACAGTTCGAATTTTTACTATGGCTACACCTTC	CASSRDSSNFYYGYTF
few	TRBJ2-7	TRBV5-1	TRBD2	TGCGCCAGCAGCTTGGGGGGTAGCGGGACGTACTACGAGCAGTACTTC	CASSLGGSGTYYEQYF
-	TRBJ1-4	TRBV28	TRBD1	TGTGCCAGCAGTCTGGACAGGGGCAAGTGGGAAAAACTGTTTTTT	CASSLDRGKWEKLFF
-	TRBJ1-5	TRBV27	-	TGTGCCAGCAGTTTATCAGGGGGAGGGCAGCCCCAGCATTTT	CASSLSGGGQPQHF
-	TRBJ1-1	TRBV5-1	TRBD1	TGCGCCAGCAGCTTTACGACAGGGGCAAACACTGAAGCTTTCTTT	CASSFTTGANTEAFF
-	TRBJ2-3	TRBV27	TRBD2	TGTGCCAGCAGTTTATACGATGTGACTAGCGGGGGCACAGATACGCAGTATTTT	CASSLYDVTSGGTDTQYF
-	TRBJ1-1	TRBV30	-	TGTGCCTGGACGACAGAGTGGAACACTGAAGCTTTCTTT	CAWTTEWNTEAFF
-	TRBJ2-5	TRBV30	TRBD2	TGTGCCTGGAGTCAGCGGGGGGGCCGAGAGACCCAGTACTTC	CAWSQRGGRETQYF
-	TRBJ1-1	TRBV30	-	TGTGCCTGGAGCACCGCAGGGACAAAAAAAGCTTTCTTT	CAWSTAGTKKAFF
-	TRBJ1-5	TRBV7-2	TRBD1	TGTGCCAGCAGCTCCAGACTAAAGACAGGGTTTAATCAGCCCCAGCATTTT	CASSSRLKTGFNQPQHF
-	TRBJ1-5	TRBV7-2	-	TGTGCCAGCAGCGTCGGAGTCCATCAGCCCCAGCATTTT	CASSVGVHQPQHF
-	TRBJ1-4	TRBV30	-	TGTGCCTGGGGTCCAGGGTGGGGCAGAACTAATGAAAAACTGTTTTTT	CAWGPGWGRTNEKLFF
few	TRBJ1-1	TRBV5-1	-	TGCGCCAGCAGCCCAACGCACCGGGAGCCTGAAGCTTTCTTT	CASSPTHREPEAFF
-	TRBJ2-3	TRBV7-9	-	TGTTCCAGCAGCTTACTCCCAGATACGCAGTATTTT	CSSSLLPDTQYF